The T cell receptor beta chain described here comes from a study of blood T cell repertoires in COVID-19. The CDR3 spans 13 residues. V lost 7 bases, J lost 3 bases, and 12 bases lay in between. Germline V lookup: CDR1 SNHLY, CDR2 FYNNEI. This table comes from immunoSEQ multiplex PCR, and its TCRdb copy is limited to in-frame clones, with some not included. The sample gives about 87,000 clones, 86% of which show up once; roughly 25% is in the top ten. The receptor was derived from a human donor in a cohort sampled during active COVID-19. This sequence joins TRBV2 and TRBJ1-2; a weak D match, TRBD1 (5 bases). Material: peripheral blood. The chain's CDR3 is CASTRDSDYGYTF. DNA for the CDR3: TGTGCCAGCACCCGGGACTCCGACTATGGCTACACCTTC.